This TCR beta chain came from a study of T cell responses to AZD1222 COVID-19 vaccine. V was pared by 5 bases and J by 2 bases, with 19 bases between. This CDR3 has 16 residues. Germline CDR1 reads LNHDA; CDR2 reads SQIVND (reference sequence). TCRdb's table, derived via immunoSEQ multiplex PCR, lists solely in-frame clones and lacks some. The table includes some 110,000 clones, 88% detected once. This clone was seen only once. This chain uses TRBV19 with TRBJ2-7; no reliable D call. The TCR comes from an adult who received the AZD1222 COVID-19 vaccine. The sample consisted of peripheral blood, taken 28 days after the second AZD1222 dose. The CDR3 here is CASSLYSGPGPYEQYF. The DNA for the CDR3 is TGTGCCAGTAGTCTTTACTCCGGGCCAGGCCCCTACGAGCAGTACTTC. Filled out from reference TRBV19 and TRBJ2-7, the complete variable domain reads DGGITQSPKYLFRKEGQNVTLSCEQNLNHDAMYWYRQDPGQGLRLIYYSQIVNDFQKGDIAEGYSVSREKKESFPLTVTSAQKNPTAFYLCASSLYSGPGPYEQYFGPGTRLTVT.